A single sample gave rise to the 13 T cell receptor beta chains below, sequenced in a study of T cell repertoires in cytomegalovirus infection. Via MiXCR, TCRdb re-called the reads, giving one row per CDR3 protein. Of fewer than 550,000 distinct CDR3 sequences listed, 11% were seen once; the top ten hold roughly 10%. The sample consisted of PBMCs. The origin of the receptors is a human donor in good health (CMV status not recorded). Some clones in this sample may be carry-over from other donors' samples.

By sample share, this clonotype is medium-sized. J is TRBJ2-1 and V is TRBV7-8, with D maybe TRBD1 (5 bases). V dropped 3 bases and J dropped 1 base, with 10 bases sitting between them. The CDR3 is 15 amino acids. Germline CDR1 reads SGHVS; CDR2 reads FQNEAQ. CDR3 in amino acids: CASSFWQGSYNEQFF. The CDR3 coding sequence is TGTGCCAGCAGCTTCTGGCAGGGATCCTACAATGAGCAGTTCTTC. The variable domain in full, with the rest retrieved from reference TRBV7-8 and TRBJ2-1, is GAGVSQSPRYKVAKRGQDVALRCDPISGHVSLFWYQQALGQGPEFLTYFQNEAQLDKSGLPSDRFFAERPEGSVSTLKIQRTQQEDSAVYLCASSFWQGSYNEQFFGPGTRLTVL.

The gene calls are TRBV20-1 and TRBJ1-1, with D maybe TRBD1 (6 bases). CDR3 length: 12 residues. V gave up 3 bases and J gave up 10 bases, with 15 bases separating them. From germline, CDR1 is DFQATT and CDR2 SNEGSKA (reference sequence). DNA for the CDR3: TGCAGTGCTAGTAGGGGGATCCCGGCAGCTTTCTTT. Protein: CSASRGIPAAFF.

This clonotype was picked up many times. The V gene is TRBV12-3 or TRBV12-4, the J gene TRBJ2-7; no clear D. This CDR3 region has 11 residues. The V end lost 5 bases, the J end lost 3 bases, and 5 bases lay between the germline ends. The CDR3 DNA sequence: TGTGCCAGCAGTCCCTTCTACGAGCAGTACTTC. Protein: CASSPFYEQYF.

The genes are TRBV20-1 and TRBJ2-2; maybe TRBD1 (6 bases). Germline CDR1 and CDR2: DFQATT and SNEGSKA (reference sequence). CDR3 length: 11 amino acids. The ends were cut back, 4 bases at V and 9 bases at J, with 9 bases in the middle. CDR3 in amino acids: CSAIQGRELFF. The CDR3, as DNA: TGCAGTGCTATCCAGGGGAGGGAGCTGTTTTTT.

CDR3 sequence: CASSPPRRGLVNNEQFF. CDR3 bases: TGTGCCAGCAGCCCACCCCGGCGGGGGCTTGTGAACAATGAGCAGTTCTTC. The chain uses TRBV7-9 and TRBJ2-1; maybe TRBD2 (7 bases). The CDR3 has 17 residues. The V gene's germline CDR1 is SEHNR and CDR2 FQNEAQ (reference sequence). V lost 5 bases to trimming and J lost 5 bases, with 22 bases between them.

The chain is built from TRBV2 and TRBJ1-4; a weak D match, TRBD1 (5 bases). Germline CDR1 and CDR2: SNHLY and FYNNEI. The germline V and J ends were trimmed by 5 bases and 4 bases, with 17 bases remaining between them. The CDR3 spans 16 residues. In DNA, the CDR3 is TGTGCCAGCAGTCACAAGACTTTGGGGGGTAATGAAAAACTGTTTTTT. Its protein product is CASSHKTLGGNEKLFF.

This clonotype came up a few times. The CDR3 spells CASSVEGWSPAFF. As DNA, the CDR3 is TGTGCCAGCAGCGTAGAGGGTTGGAGCCCGGCTTTCTTT. The chain recombines TRBV9 with TRBJ1-1; D is uncertain. This CDR3 comprises 13 residues. V was pared by 0 bases and J by 11 bases, with 14 bases between. CDR1 and CDR2 (germline): SGDLS, YYNGEE.

This clonotype came up many times. The chain links TRBV7-6 to TRBJ2-5; 7 bases fit TRBD1. This CDR3 is built from 16 residues. Germline loops: CDR1 SGHVS, CDR2 FNYEAQ. V shed 0 bases, J shed 1 base, and the junction held 5 bases outside the gene matches. The chain's CDR3 is CASSLASGTVQETQYF. Written as DNA, the CDR3 is TGTGCCAGCAGCTTAGCTTCAGGGACAGTCCAAGAGACCCAGTACTTC.

The sample holds many counts of this clonotype. This rearrangement joins TRBV20-1 to TRBJ2-7; TRBD2 might be the D (6 bases). Per the germline V gene, CDR1 is DFQATT and CDR2 is SNEGSKA (reference sequence). The CDR3 runs to 15 residues. V gave up 0 bases and J gave up 0 bases, with 12 bases separating them. This chain's CDR3 is CSARDWDSSSYEQYF. The CDR3 coding sequence is TGCAGTGCTAGAGATTGGGACTCTAGCTCCTACGAGCAGTACTTC.

This clonotype has more than one count but fewer than ten. The CDR3 DNA sequence: TGTGCCAGCCGCACTACCGGGGCCAACGTCCTGACTTTC. Encoded protein: CASRTTGANVLTF. V usage is TRBV18 and J usage is TRBJ2-6, with no clear D. The V end was cut by 8 bases, the J end by 4 bases, with 9 bases between. Germline CDR1 KGHSH, CDR2 LQKENI. CDR3 size: 13 residues.

This sequence joins TRBV15 and TRBJ2-6; D remains unclear. There are 14 residues in the CDR3. Germline loops: CDR1 LNHNV, CDR2 YYDKDF (reference sequence). V was trimmed by 4 bases and J by 0 bases, leaving 4 bases between them. The CDR3 coding sequence is TGTGCCACCAGCATCCGCTCTGGGGCCAACGTCCTGACTTTC. This codes for CATSIRSGANVLTF. The variable domain in full, completed from reference TRBV15 and TRBJ2-6, reads DAMVIQNPRYQVTQFGKPVTLSCSQTLNHNVMYWYQQKSSQAPKLLFHYYDKDFNNEADTPDNFQSRRPNTSFCFLDIRSPGLGDTAMYLCATSIRSGANVLTFGAGSRLTVL.

This clonotype was seen more than once but under ten times. The chain joins TRBV11-2 to TRBJ1-2, with D maybe TRBD1 (5 bases). This CDR3 is built from 15 residues. Germline V gene sequence: CDR1 SGHAT, CDR2 FQNNGV. Trimming stripped 5 bases from V and 7 bases from J, with 20 bases between. In DNA form, the CDR3 reads TGTGCCAGCAGCGTATCCGGGACGGTCCTTCTTGGCTACACCTTC. It encodes CASSVSGTVLLGYTF. The variable domain in full, completed from reference TRBV11-2 and TRBJ1-2, reads EAGVAQSPRYKIIEKRQSVAFWCNPISGHATLYWYQQILGQGPKLLIQFQNNGVVDDSQLPKDRFSAERLKGVDSTLKIQPAKLEDSAVYLCASSVSGTVLLGYTFGSGTRLTVV.

This chain uses TRBV6-2 or TRBV6-3 with TRBJ2-3; either TRBD1 or TRBD2 may fit D (6 bases each). V was pared by 6 bases and J by 4 bases, with 23 bases between. This CDR3 contains 17 residues. Germline V gene data show CDR1 as MNHEY and CDR2 as SVGEGT. The CDR3 region is CASSSPEAWGAADTQYF. The CDR3 DNA follows: TGTGCCAGCAGCTCACCCGAAGCGTGGGGGGCCGCAGATACGCAGTATTTT.